Below, 7 T cell receptor beta chains from the same sample are listed, as sequenced in a study of CD4+ T cells in melanoma (dated by TCRdb to between 2021 and 2022). The protocol used for the library was the immunoSEQ multiplex PCR assay. The clones in this table, taken by TCRdb from immuneACCESS, are in-frame only. Not every clone is retained; where verified, under half of the shortfall comes from an unresolved V gene, and the cause of the rest is unknown. The sample has fewer than 15,000 clones on record, over 80% of them singletons. The biggest ten clones account for 6.4% of the sample. The sequenced sample was cells from a culture (not recorded whether cultured in vitro). Every receptor here comes from a human donor with melanoma.

The rearrangement links TRBV7-3 to TRBJ2-7; no firm D call. The germline V gene encodes CDR1 SGHTA and CDR2 FQGTGA. V was pared by 2 bases and J by 5 bases, with 10 bases between. The CDR3 sequence is 13 residues long. The CDR3 sequence: CASSLYLGHEQYF. DNA for the CDR3: TGTGCCAGCAGCTTATATCTGGGTCACGAGCAGTACTTC.

The count of this clone is one. V and J are TRBV5-4 and TRBJ1-2; 8 bases are shared with TRBD1. The CDR3 consists of 15 residues. Per germline, CDR1 SGHNT and CDR2 YYREEE (reference sequence). The junction had 12 bases not matched to a gene; V was cut back by 4 bases and J by 7 bases. DNA of the CDR3: TGTGCCAGCAGCCCGGGACAGGACGTCGCGGGTGGCTACACCTTC. Translation: CASSPGQDVAGGYTF.

This clone was picked up one time. The chain combines TRBV2 with TRBJ1-3, with a possible D match to TRBD1 (5 bases). Germline loops: CDR1 SNHLY, CDR2 FYNNEI. Trimming removed 8 bases from V and 5 bases from J, with 16 bases in between. The CDR3 is 14 amino acids. The CDR3 sequence: CASLDGAWRNTIYF. The CDR3 bases are TGTGCCAGCTTAGACGGGGCTTGGCGAAACACCATATATTTT.

The V gene is TRBV19, the J gene TRBJ1-6; 7 nucleotides match TRBD1. Germline V gene sequence: CDR1 LNHDA, CDR2 SQIVND (reference sequence). The CDR3 runs to 16 residues. Germline trimming cut 3 bases from V and 8 bases from J; bases unmatched to any gene: 10. The CDR3 protein is CASSIGDREFYSPLHF. CDR3 DNA sequence: TGTGCCAGTAGTATCGGTGACAGGGAGTTTTATTCACCCCTCCACTTT. Drawing the rest from reference TRBV19 and TRBJ1-6, the complete variable domain is DGGITQSPKYLFRKEGQNVTLSCEQNLNHDAMYWYRQDPGQGLRLIYYSQIVNDFQKGDIAEGYSVSREKKESFPLTVTSAQKNPTAFYLCASSIGDREFYSPLHFGNGTRLTVT.

V is TRBV4-1 and J is TRBJ1-6; D is unclear. V shed 2 bases and J shed 0 bases, with 11 bases lying between them. The CDR3 extends over 17 amino acids. Germline CDR1 reads MGHRA; CDR2 reads YSYEKL. In DNA, the CDR3 is TGCGCCAGCAGCCAAAGGTGGTTCGGCTCCTATAATTCACCCCTCCACTTT. As protein: CASSQRWFGSYNSPLHF.

This chain joins TRBV10-2 and TRBJ1-5, with D unresolved. The CDR3 consists of 15 residues. Per germline, CDR1 WSHSY and CDR2 SAAADI. V shed 0 bases and J shed 0 bases, with 6 bases lying between them. CDR3 sequence reads: CASSESDPSNQPQHF. The CDR3 nucleotides are TGCGCCAGCAGTGAGTCGGACCCTAGCAATCAGCCCCAGCATTTT.

The chain joins TRBV4-1 to TRBJ1-1, with TRBD1 as a possible D gene (6 bases). V lost 9 bases to trimming and J lost 4 bases, with 18 bases between them. Per germline, CDR1 MGHRA and CDR2 YSYEKL. The CDR3 covers 14 residues. CDR3 DNA sequence: TGCGCCAGTTCGATTATGGGGGCTGGCACTGAAGCTTTCTTT. Amino acids: CASSIMGAGTEAFF.